The TCR beta chain described here comes from a study of Graves' ophthalmopathy and Graves' hyperthyroidism. As for the study in general: Cases classed as stable hyperthyroidism had no ophthalmopathy within 18 months of follow-up. General observations from the study: The blood repertoire also included most expanded thyroid clonotypes above 0.001 frequency.

The germline gives CDR1 SGHTA, CDR2 FQGNSA. The ends were cut back, 0 bases at V and 0 bases at J, with 6 bases in the middle. CDR3 length: 15 residues. Amplifying from RNA transcripts, the study obtained TCR beta CDR3 regions. The workflow started with a first-round RT-PCR run with HTBI primers and then moved on to a second-round multiplex PCR. TCRdb redid the calling of the multiplex PCR reads with MiXCR, one entry per CDR3 protein. The table has more than 1,000,000 distinct CDR3 sequences, roughly two fifths seen once. This clonotype was seen a few times. The antigen remains unidentified. Hyperthyroidism patients had new diagnoses, durations under 2 months, and ages of 18 to 65. Thyroid ultrasound, orbital computed tomography, TRAb, serum thyroxine and clinical symptoms formed the basis of diagnosis.

V usage is TRBV7-2 and J usage is TRBJ1-3, with D hard to call. Sequenced sample: peripheral blood or thyroid tissue (not recorded which). This receptor was obtained from an adult man with Graves' hyperthyroidism. The CDR3 reads CASSLAAVSGNTIYF. DNA of the CDR3: TGTGCCAGCAGCTTAGCGGCCGTCTCTGGAAACACCATATATTTT.